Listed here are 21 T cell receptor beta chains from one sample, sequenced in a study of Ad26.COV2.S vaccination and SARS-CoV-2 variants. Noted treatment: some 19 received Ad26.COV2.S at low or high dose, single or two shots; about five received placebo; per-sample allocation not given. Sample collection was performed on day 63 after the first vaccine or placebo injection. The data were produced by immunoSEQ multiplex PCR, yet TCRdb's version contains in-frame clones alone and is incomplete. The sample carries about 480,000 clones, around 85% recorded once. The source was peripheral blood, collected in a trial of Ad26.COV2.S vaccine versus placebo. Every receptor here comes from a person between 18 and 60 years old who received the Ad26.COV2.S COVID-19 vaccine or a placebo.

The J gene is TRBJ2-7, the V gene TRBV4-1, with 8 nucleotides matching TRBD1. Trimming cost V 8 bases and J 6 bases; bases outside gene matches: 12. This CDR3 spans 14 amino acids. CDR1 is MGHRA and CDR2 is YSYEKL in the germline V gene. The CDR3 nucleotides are TGCGCCAGCGGACATCGACAGGGGATGGGCGAGCAGTACTTC. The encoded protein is CASGHRQGMGEQYF.

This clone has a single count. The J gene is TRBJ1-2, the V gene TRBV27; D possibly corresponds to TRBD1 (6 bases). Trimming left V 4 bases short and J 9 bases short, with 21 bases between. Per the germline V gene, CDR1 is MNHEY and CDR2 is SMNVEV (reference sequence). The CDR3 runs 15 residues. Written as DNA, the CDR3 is TGTGCCAGCAGTTCACCCGGGGGGCCCTCGAGGAGCTACACCTTC. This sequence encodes CASSSPGGPSRSYTF.

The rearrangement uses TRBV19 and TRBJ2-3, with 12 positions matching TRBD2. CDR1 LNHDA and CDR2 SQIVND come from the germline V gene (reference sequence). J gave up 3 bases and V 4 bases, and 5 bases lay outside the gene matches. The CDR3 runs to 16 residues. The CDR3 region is CASSTLTSGSTDTQYF. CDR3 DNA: TGTGCCAGTAGTACTCTGACTAGCGGGAGTACAGATACGCAGTATTTT.

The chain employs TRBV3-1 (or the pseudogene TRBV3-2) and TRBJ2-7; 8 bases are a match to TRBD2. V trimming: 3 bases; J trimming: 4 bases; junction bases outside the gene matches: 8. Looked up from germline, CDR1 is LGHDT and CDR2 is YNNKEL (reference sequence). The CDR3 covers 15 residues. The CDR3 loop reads CASSQGLGAVYEQYF. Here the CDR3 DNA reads TGTGCCAGCAGCCAGGGACTAGGGGCGGTGTACGAGCAGTACTTC.

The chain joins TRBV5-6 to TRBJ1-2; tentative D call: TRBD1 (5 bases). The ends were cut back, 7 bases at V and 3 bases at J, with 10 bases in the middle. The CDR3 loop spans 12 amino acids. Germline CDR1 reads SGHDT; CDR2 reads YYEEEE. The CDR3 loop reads CASGTVDYGYTF. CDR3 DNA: TGTGCCAGCGGGACGGTGGACTATGGCTACACCTTC.

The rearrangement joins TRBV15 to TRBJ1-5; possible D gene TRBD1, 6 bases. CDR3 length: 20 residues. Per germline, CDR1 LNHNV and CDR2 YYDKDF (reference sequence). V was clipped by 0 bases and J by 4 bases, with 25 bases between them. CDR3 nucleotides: TGTGCCACCAGCAGAGAAGGGGGTCAGTCAAAGGGGTATGGTAATCAGCCCCAGCATTTT. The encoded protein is CATSREGGQSKGYGNQPQHF.

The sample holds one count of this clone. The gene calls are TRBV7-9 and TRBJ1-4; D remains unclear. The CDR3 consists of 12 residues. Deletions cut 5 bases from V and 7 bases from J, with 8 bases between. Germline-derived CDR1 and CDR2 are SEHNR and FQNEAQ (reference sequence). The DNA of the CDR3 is TGTGCCAGCAGCCAAACGAGTGAAAAACTGTTTTTT. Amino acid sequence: CASSQTSEKLFF.

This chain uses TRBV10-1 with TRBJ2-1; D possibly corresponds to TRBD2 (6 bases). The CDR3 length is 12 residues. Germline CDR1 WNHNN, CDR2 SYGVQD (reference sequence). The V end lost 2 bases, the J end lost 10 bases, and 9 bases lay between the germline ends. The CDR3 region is CASSEGLFEQFF. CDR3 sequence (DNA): TGCGCCAGCAGTGAGGGACTATTCGAGCAGTTCTTC.

CDR3 coding DNA: TGTGCCAGCAGCTTAGTCCTCACCTCAGCCCGACAGACCAATGAGCAGTTCTTC. The encoded protein is CASSLVLTSARQTNEQFF. J is TRBJ2-1 and V is TRBV7-2; D perhaps matches TRBD1 (5 bases). This CDR3 has 18 residues. Germline CDR1 is SGHTA and CDR2 is FQGNSA. The V and J ends lost 1 base and 6 bases respectively, with 22 bases between them.

The CDR3 here is CASSPRLTGAASEQYF. The CDR3, as DNA: TGTGCCAGCAGCCCCCGCTTAACAGGAGCGGCAAGCGAGCAGTACTTC. The chain carries TRBV11-1 and TRBJ2-7; D tentatively reads TRBD1 or TRBD2 (5 bases each). The CDR3 covers 16 residues. Germline-derived CDR1 and CDR2 are SGHAT and FQDESV (reference sequence). Deletions cut 5 bases from V and 6 bases from J, with 23 bases between.

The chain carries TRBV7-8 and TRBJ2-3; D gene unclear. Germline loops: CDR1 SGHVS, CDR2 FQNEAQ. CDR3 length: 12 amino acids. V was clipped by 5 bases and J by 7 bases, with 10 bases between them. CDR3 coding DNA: TGTGCCAGCAGCCCAAGCGTTTATACGCAGTATTTT. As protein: CASSPSVYTQYF.

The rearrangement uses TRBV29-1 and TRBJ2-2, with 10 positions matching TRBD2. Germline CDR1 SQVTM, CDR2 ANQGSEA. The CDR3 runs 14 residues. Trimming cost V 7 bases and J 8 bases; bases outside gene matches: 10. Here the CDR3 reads CSAGGLAGVGELFF. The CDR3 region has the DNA TGCAGCGCCGGGGGTCTAGCGGGAGTAGGGGAGCTGTTTTTT.

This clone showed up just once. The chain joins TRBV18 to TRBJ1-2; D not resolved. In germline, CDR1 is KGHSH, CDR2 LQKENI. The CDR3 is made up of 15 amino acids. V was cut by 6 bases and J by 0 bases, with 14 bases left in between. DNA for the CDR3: TGTGCCAGCTCTCTCCAGGTTCAAGCTAACTATGGCTACACCTTC. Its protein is CASSLQVQANYGYTF.

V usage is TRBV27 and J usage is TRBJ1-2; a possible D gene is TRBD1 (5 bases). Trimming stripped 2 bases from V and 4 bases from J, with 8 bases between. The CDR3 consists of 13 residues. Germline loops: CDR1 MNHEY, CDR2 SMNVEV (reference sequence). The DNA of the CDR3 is TGTGCCAGCAGTTTACACAGGTCCTATGGCTACACCTTC. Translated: CASSLHRSYGYTF.

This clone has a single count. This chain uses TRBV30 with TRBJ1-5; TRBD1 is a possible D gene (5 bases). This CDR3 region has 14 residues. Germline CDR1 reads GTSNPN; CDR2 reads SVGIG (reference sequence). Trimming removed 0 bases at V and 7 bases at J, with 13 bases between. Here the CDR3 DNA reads TGTGCCTGGAGTGTAACGGGGGTAAAACAGCCCCAGCATTTT. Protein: CAWSVTGVKQPQHF.

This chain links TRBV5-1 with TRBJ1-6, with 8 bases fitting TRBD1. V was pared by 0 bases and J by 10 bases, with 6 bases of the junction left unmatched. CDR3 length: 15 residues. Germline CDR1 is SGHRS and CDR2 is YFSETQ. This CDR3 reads CASSLDRGAGSPLHF. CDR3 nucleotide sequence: TGCGCCAGCAGCTTGGACAGGGGGGCAGGGTCACCCCTCCACTTT.

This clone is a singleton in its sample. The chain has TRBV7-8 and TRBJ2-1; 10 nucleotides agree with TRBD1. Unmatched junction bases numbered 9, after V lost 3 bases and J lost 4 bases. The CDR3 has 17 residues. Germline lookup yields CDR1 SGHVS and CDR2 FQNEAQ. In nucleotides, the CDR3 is TGTGCCAGCAGCTTGACCGGACAGGGGGTTTCATACAATGAGCAGTTCTTC. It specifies CASSLTGQGVSYNEQFF. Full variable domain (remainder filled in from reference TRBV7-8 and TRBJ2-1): GAGVSQSPRYKVAKRGQDVALRCDPISGHVSLFWYQQALGQGPEFLTYFQNEAQLDKSGLPSDRFFAERPEGSVSTLKIQRTQQEDSAVYLCASSLTGQGVSYNEQFFGPGTRLTVL.

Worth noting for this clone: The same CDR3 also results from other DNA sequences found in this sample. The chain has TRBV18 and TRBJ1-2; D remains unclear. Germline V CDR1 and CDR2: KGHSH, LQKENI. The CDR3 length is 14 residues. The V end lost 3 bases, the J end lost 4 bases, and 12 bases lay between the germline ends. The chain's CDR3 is CASSPSDSGYGYTF. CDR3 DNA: TGTGCCAGCTCACCCAGTGACTCCGGCTATGGCTACACCTTC. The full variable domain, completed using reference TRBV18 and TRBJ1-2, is NAGVMQNPRHLVRRRGQEARLRCSPMKGHSHVYWYRQLPEEGLKFMVYLQKENIIDESGMPKERFSAEFPKEGPSILRIQQVVRGDSAAYFCASSPSDSGYGYTFGSGTRLTVV.

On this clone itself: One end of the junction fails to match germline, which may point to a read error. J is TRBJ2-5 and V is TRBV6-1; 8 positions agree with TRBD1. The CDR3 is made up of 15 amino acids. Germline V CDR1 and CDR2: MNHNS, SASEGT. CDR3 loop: CASSEGVSSWTGTNF. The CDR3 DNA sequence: TGTGCCAGCAGTGAAGGGGTTTCGTCGTGGACAGGGACCAACTTC.

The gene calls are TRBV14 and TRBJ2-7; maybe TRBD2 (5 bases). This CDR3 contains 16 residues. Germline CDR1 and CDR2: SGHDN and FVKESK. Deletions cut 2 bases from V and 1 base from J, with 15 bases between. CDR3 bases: TGTGCCAGCAGCCAAAGGCAGGTAGCGCGATCCTACGAGCAGTACTTC. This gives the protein CASSQRQVARSYEQYF.

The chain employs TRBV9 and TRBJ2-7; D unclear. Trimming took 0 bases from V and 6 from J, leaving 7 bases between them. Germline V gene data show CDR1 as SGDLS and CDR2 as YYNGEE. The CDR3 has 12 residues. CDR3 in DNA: TGTGCCAGCAGCGTAGTTGGTGGCGAGCAGTACTTC. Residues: CASSVVGGEQYF.